The sequence of this T cell receptor (beta chain) was determined in a study of response to subunit inactivated influenza vaccine. Points on this clonotype: Its specificity is not known.

In TCRdb, the RT-PCR reads were re-called with MiXCR into one record per CDR3 protein. This sample has 250,000 to 350,000 distinct CDR3 sequences, with approximately 20% found just once. Germline CDR1 is DFQATT and CDR2 is SNEGSKA (reference sequence). The CDR3 sequence is 14 residues long. The ends were cut back, 0 bases at V and 1 base at J, with 9 bases in the middle. Regarding the study as a whole: Each seasonal influenza vaccination recruits few new T cells, the authors suggested.

Material: PBMCs from blood, obtained about 20 months after vaccination. The sequence derives from a man aged 50 to 69 who received an inactivated influenza vaccine. The J gene is TRBJ1-1, the V gene TRBV20-1; D uncertain. In nucleotides, the CDR3 is TGCAGTGCTAGAGAATCAGCCGCGAACACTGAAGCTTTCTTT. This encodes CSARESAANTEAFF.